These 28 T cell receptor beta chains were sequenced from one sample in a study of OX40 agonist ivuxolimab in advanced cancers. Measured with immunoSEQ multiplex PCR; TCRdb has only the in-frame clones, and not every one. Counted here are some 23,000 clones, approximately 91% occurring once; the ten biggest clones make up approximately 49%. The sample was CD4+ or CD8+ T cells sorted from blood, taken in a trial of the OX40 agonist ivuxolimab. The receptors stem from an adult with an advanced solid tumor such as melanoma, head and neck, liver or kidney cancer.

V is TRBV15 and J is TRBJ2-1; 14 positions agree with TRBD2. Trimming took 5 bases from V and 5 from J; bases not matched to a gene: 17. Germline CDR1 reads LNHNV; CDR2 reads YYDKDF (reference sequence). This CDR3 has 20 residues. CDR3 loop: CATSEYPGLAGDGLNNEQFF. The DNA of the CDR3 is TGTGCCACCAGCGAATATCCGGGACTAGCGGGAGACGGGCTTAACAATGAGCAGTTCTTC.

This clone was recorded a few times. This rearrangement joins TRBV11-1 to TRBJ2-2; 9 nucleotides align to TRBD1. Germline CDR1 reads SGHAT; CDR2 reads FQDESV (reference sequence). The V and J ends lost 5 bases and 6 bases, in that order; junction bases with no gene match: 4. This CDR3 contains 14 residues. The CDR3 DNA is TGTGCCAGCAGCCCGACAGGGGGTGCCGGGGAGCTGTTTTTT. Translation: CASSPTGGAGELFF.

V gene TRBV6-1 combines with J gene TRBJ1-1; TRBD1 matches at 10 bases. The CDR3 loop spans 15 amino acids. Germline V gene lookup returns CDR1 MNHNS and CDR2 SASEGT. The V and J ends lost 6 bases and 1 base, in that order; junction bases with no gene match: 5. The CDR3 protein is CASSLRDRGNTEAFF. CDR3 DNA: TGTGCCAGCAGCCTTCGGGACAGGGGGAACACTGAAGCTTTCTTT.

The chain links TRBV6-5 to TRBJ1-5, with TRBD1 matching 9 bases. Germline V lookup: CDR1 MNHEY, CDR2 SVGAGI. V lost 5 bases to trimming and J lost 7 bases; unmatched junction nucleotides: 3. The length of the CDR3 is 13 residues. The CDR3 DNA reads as TGTGCCAGCAGTCGGGACAGGGACCAGCCCCAGCATTTT. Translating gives CASSRDRDQPQHF.

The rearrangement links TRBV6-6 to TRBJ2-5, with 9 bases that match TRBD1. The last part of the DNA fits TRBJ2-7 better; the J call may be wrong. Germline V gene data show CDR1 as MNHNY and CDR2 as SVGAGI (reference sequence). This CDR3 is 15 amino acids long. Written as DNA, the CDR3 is TGTGCCAGCATCGGGGGACAGGGTCCTTCCTACGAGCAGTACTTC. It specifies CASIGGQGPSYEQYF.

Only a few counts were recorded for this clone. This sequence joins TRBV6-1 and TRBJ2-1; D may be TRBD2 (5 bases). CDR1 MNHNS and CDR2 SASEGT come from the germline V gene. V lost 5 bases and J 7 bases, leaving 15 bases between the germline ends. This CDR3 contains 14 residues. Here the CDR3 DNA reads TGTGCCAGCAGTCCGGGGATCGGCTTTAATGAGCAGTTCTTC. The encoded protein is CASSPGIGFNEQFF.

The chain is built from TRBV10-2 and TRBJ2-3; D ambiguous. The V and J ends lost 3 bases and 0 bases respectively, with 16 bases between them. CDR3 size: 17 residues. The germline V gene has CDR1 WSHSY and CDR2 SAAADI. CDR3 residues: CASSDGRRRPSTDTQYF. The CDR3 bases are TGCGCCAGCAGTGACGGGCGACGGAGACCTAGCACAGATACGCAGTATTTT.

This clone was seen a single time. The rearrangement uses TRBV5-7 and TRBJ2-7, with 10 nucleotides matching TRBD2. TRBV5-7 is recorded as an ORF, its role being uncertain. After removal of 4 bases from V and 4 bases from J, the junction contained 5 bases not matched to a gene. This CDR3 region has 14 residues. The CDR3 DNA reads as TGTGCCAGCAGCCCAGCGGGAGGGCCGTACGAGCAGTACTTC. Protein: CASSPAGGPYEQYF.

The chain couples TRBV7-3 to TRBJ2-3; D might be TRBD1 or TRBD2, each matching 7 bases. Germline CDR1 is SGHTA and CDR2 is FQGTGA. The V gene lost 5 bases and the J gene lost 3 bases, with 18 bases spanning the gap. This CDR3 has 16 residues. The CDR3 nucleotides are TGTGCCAGCAGCCCCAGGGGGGGGGTTGGGACAGATACGCAGTATTTT. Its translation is CASSPRGGVGTDTQYF.

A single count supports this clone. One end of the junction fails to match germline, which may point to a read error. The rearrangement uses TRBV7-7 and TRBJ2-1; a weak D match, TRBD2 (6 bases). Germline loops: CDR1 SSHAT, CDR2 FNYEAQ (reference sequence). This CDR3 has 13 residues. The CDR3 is CASSPDYLDEQFF. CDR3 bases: TGTGCTAGCAGCCCGGACTACCTCGATGAGCAGTTCTTC.

The CDR3 nucleotides are TGCAGCGCCGGACAGGGCCCTGAAAAACTGTTTTTT. Translated, it gives CSAGQGPEKLFF. This chain uses TRBV29-1 with TRBJ1-4; 8 positions match TRBD1. This CDR3 spans 12 amino acids. CDR1 is SQVTM and CDR2 is ANQGSEA in the germline V gene. V dropped 7 bases and J dropped 7; count of bases not matched to a gene: 5. Full variable domain (remainder filled in from reference TRBV29-1 and TRBJ1-4): SAVISQKPSRDICQRGTSLTIQCQVDSQVTMMFWYRQQPGQSLTLIATANQGSEATYESGFVIDKFPISRPNLTFSTLTVSNMSPEDSSIYLCSAGQGPEKLFFGSGTQLSVL.

The CDR3 sequence is CASGLAGLAGQYVQYF. The CDR3 nucleotides are TGTGCTAGTGGTTTGGCAGGACTAGCGGGGCAGTATGTGCAGTACTTC. V usage is TRBV12-5 and J usage is TRBJ2-5; 12 bases fit TRBD2. CDR3 length: 16 amino acids. The J segment lost 11 bases and the V segment lost 1 base, leaving 11 bases of the junction unmatched. CDR1 and CDR2 from the germline V gene are LGHNT and FRNRAP.

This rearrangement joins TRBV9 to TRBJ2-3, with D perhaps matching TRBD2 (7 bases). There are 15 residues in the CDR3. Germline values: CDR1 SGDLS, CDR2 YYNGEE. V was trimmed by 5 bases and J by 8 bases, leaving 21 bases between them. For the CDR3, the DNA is TGTGCCAGCAGTGAGGGGGGACTACAGAGCGTTACGCAGTATTTT. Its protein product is CASSEGGLQSVTQYF.

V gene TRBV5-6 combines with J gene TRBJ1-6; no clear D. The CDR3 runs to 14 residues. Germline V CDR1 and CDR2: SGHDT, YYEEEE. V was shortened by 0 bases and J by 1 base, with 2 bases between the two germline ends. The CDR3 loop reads CASSLDSYNSPLHF. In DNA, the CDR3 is TGTGCCAGCAGCTTGGATTCCTATAATTCACCCCTCCACTTT.

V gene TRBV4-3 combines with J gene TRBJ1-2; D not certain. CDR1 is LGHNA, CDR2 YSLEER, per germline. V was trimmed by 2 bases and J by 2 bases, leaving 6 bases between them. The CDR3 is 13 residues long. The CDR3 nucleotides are TGCGCCAGCAGCCAAACACGAAACTATGGCTACACCTTC. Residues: CASSQTRNYGYTF.

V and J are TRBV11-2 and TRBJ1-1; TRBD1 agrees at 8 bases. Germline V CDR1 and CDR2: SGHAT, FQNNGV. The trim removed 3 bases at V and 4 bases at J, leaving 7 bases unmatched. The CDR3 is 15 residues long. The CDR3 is CASSFAGGSGTEAFF. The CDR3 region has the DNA TGTGCCAGCAGCTTCGCAGGGGGCTCGGGCACTGAAGCTTTCTTT.

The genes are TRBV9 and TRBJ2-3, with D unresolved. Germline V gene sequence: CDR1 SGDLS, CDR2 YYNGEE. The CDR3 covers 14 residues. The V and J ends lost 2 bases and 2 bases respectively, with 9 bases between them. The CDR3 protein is CASSVLGSTDTQYF. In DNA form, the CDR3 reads TGTGCCAGCAGCGTCCTCGGGTCCACAGATACGCAGTATTTT.

As DNA, the CDR3 is TGTGCCAGCAGCGTAGGAGGGAGCCAAGAGACCCAGTACTTC. This sequence encodes CASSVGGSQETQYF. This chain links TRBV9 with TRBJ2-5; D is possibly TRBD2 (5 bases). Germline CDR1 is SGDLS and CDR2 is YYNGEE. The CDR3 totals 14 residues. The V end was cut by 0 bases, the J end by 1 base, with 7 bases between. Combining the CDR3 with reference TRBV9 and TRBJ2-5 gives the whole variable domain DSGVTQTPKHLITATGQRVTLRCSPRSGDLSVYWYQQSLDQGLQFLIQYYNGEERAKGNILERFSAQQFPDLHSELNLSSLELGDSALYFCASSVGGSQETQYFGPGTRLLVL.

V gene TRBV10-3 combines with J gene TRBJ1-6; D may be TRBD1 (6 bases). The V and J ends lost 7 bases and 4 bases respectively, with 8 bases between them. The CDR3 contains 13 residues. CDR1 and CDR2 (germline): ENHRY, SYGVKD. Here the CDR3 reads CAITQGYNSPLHF. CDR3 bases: TGTGCCATCACCCAGGGGTATAATTCACCCCTCCACTTT.

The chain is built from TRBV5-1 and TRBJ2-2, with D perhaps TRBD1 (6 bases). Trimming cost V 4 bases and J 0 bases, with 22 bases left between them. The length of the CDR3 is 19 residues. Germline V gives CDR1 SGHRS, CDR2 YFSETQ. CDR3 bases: TGCGCCAGCAGCCTAAAGCTCGACTCGGGACACCCGAACACCGGGGAGCTGTTTTTT. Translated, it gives CASSLKLDSGHPNTGELFF.

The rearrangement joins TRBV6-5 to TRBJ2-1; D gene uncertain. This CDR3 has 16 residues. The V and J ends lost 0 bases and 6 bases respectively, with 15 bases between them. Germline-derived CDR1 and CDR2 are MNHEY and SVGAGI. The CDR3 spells CASSYSPGFLGNEQFF. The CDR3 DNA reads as TGTGCCAGCAGTTACTCACCGGGTTTTCTGGGCAATGAGCAGTTCTTC.

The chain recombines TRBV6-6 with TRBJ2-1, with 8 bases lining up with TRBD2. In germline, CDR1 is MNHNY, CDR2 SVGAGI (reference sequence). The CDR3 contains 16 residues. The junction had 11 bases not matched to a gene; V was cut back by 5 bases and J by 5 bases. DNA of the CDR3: TGTGCCAGCAGTCAGATCCGGACTAGCTTAGACAATGAGCAGTTCTTC. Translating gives CASSQIRTSLDNEQFF.

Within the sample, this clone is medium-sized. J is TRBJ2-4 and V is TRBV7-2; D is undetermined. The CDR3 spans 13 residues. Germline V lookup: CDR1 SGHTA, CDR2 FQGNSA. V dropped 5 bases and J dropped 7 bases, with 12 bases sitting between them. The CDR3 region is CASSPKSVNIQYF. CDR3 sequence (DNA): TGTGCCAGCAGCCCCAAGAGCGTCAACATTCAGTACTTC.

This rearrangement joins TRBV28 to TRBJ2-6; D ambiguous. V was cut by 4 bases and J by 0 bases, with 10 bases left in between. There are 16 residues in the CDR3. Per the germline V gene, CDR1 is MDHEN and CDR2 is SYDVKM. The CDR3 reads CASSYPQSSGANVLTF. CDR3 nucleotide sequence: TGTGCCAGCAGTTATCCACAGAGCTCTGGGGCCAACGTCCTGACTTTC.

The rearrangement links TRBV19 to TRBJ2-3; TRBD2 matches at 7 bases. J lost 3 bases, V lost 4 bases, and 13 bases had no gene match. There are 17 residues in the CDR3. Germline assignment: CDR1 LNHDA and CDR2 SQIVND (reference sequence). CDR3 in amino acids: CASSTARLARRTDTQYF. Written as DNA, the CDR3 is TGTGCCAGTAGTACGGCCCGACTAGCTCGCCGGACAGATACGCAGTATTTT.

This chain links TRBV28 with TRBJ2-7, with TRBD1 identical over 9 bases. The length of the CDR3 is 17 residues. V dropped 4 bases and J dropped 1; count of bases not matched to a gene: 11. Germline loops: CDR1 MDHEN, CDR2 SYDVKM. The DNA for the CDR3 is TGTGCCAGCAGTTATAGGTTTTGGGACAGGGAATCCTACGAGCAGTACTTC. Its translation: CASSYRFWDRESYEQYF.

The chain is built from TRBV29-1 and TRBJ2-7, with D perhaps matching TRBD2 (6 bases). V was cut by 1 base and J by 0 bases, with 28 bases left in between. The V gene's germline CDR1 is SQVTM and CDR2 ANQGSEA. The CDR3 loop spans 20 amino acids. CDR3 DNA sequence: TGCAGCGTTGAAGGATCGCATCTCCCGAAGCGGGCGCCGACCTCCTACGAGCAGTACTTC. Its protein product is CSVEGSHLPKRAPTSYEQYF.

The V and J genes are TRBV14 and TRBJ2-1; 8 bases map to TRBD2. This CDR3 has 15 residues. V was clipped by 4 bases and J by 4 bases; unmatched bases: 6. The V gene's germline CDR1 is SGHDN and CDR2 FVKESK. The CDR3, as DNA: TGTGCCAGCAGCCGCCGGGGCGGGGGGTACAATGAGCAGTTCTTC. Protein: CASSRRGGGYNEQFF.